This T cell receptor beta chain was obtained from a study of T cell repertoires in cytomegalovirus infection. As for the study in general: The study used recently identified HLA-C-restricted and well-studied HLA-B-restricted CMV epitopes. Public TCR beta signatures provided an indication of both CMV infection and a matching HLA type. Study-wide results and limits: Identification of carriers of CMV plus the relevant HLA was performed using cumulative public TCR beta family frequency. HLA-C-restricted CMV clonotypes gave the most frequent clonotype in two of eight donors.

TCRdb reanalysed the reads using MiXCR and keeps one entry per CDR3 protein. The sample comprises about half a million distinct CDR3 sequences, 25% to 35% of which are singletons, and roughly 16% rests with the top ten. V shed 2 bases and J shed 0 bases, with 7 bases lying between them. This CDR3 comprises 14 residues. Only a few counts were recorded for this clonotype. What it binds is unknown. The sequence was obtained from a human donor in good health (CMV status not recorded). Some clones in this sample may be carry-over from other donors' samples. This chain links TRBV12-3 or TRBV12-4 with TRBJ1-1; D is ambiguous. The material sequenced was cultured PBMCs, taken from culture after CMV antigen stimulation. The CDR3 spells CASSLFLMNTEAFF. As DNA, the CDR3 is TGTGCCAGCAGTTTATTTCTCATGAACACTGAAGCTTTCTTT.